One and the same sample provided the 24 T cell receptor beta chains below, sequenced in a study of PD-1 blockade in classical Hodgkin lymphoma. Time point described: cycle 4 day 1 (C4D1), after less than 7 weeks of nivolumab. Brentuximab vedotin exposure varied among the patients, all of whom had relapsed after autologous stem cell transplantation. Only in-frame clones appear in the TCRdb table, and some are missing; sequencing was by immunoSEQ multiplex PCR. Of roughly 40,000 clones in the sample, roughly two thirds were seen once. The sequences come from peripheral blood mononuclear cells (PBMCs), collected before the fourth cycle of nivolumab. These receptors were taken from a human donor with classical Hodgkin lymphoma.

The chain uses TRBV7-9 and TRBJ2-1, with 11 positions matching TRBD2. CDR3 length: 15 amino acids. Germline CDR1 and CDR2: SEHNR and FQNEAQ (reference sequence). Losses at the gene ends were 5 bases for V and 8 bases for J; bases not matched to a gene: 8. CDR3 coding DNA: TGTGCCAGCAGCCCTAGCGGGAGGTCTGTAGATGAGCAGTTCTTC. Translating gives CASSPSGRSVDEQFF.

Points on this clone: Other DNA sequences within the sample encode an identical CDR3. The chain has TRBV5-6 and TRBJ2-1, with 13 bases aligning to TRBD2. With 4 bases clipped from V and 4 bases from J, the junction kept 2 bases outside the gene matches. The germline V gene has CDR1 SGHDT and CDR2 YYEEEE. The CDR3 runs 15 residues. The CDR3: CASSLGLAGYNEQFF. Written as DNA, the CDR3 is TGTGCCAGCAGCCTGGGACTAGCGGGGTACAATGAGCAGTTCTTC.

There are a few counts of this clone. This chain connects TRBV6-6 to TRBJ2-7; D gene uncertain. This CDR3 contains 10 residues. Trimming took 6 bases from V and 4 from J, leaving 4 bases between them. CDR1 MNHNY and CDR2 SVGAGI come from the germline V gene (reference sequence). CDR3 nucleotide sequence: TGTGCCAGCAGCGGGTACGAGCAGTACTTC. Translating gives CASSGYEQYF.

V gene TRBV28 combines with J gene TRBJ2-7; D perhaps matches TRBD1 (5 bases). V shed 7 bases and J shed 2 bases, with 12 bases lying between them. This CDR3 is 13 amino acids long. Germline loops: CDR1 MDHEN, CDR2 SYDVKM. The CDR3 DNA reads TGTGCCAGCAACCAGGGAAGGGCCTACGAGCAGTACTTC. It translates to CASNQGRAYEQYF.

The CDR3 reads CASSGTSGKYEQYF. DNA for the CDR3: TGCGCCAGCTCTGGGACTAGCGGGAAATACGAGCAGTACTTC. This chain uses TRBV5-1 with TRBJ2-7; 13 bases fit TRBD2. V dropped 7 bases and J dropped 4; count of bases not matched to a gene: 5. This CDR3 contains 14 residues. Looked up from germline, CDR1 is SGHRS and CDR2 is YFSETQ.

A note on this clone: One junction end disagrees with the germline gene, perhaps due to a read error. The V and J genes are TRBV19 and TRBJ1-1; a possible D gene is TRBD1 (6 bases). The CDR3 totals 12 residues. Germline CDR1 and CDR2: LNHDA and SQIVND (reference sequence). The CDR3 loop is CASPPGDTEAFF. The DNA for the CDR3 is TGTGCCAGTCCCCCGGGGGACACCGAAGCTTTCTTT.

This sequence joins TRBV7-7 and TRBJ2-7, with a possible D match to TRBD1 (6 bases). The CDR3 has 14 amino acids. CDR1 and CDR2 from the germline V gene are SSHAT and FNYEAQ (reference sequence). Trimming took off 5 bases at V and 3 bases at J, with 14 bases between the two ends. CDR3 nucleotides: TGTGCCAGCAGCCCCGCTCCAGGGGACTACGAGCAGTACTTC. Translation gives CASSPAPGDYEQYF.

The CDR3 spells CASSPPAGRNTQYF. CDR3 nucleotides: TGTGCCAGCTCACCACCCGCCGGGCGAAATACGCAGTATTTT. The V call is TRBV18, the J call TRBJ2-3; D not resolved. The germline gives CDR1 KGHSH, CDR2 LQKENI. V lost 0 bases to trimming and J lost 7 bases, with 11 bases between them. CDR3 length equals 14 residues. The full variable domain, completed using reference TRBV18 and TRBJ2-3, is NAGVMQNPRHLVRRRGQEARLRCSPMKGHSHVYWYRQLPEEGLKFMVYLQKENIIDESGMPKERFSAEFPKEGPSILRIQQVVRGDSAAYFCASSPPAGRNTQYFGPGTRLTVL.

The chain combines TRBV29-1 with TRBJ2-1; D possibly uses TRBD1 or TRBD2 (5 bases each). Germline CDR1 is SQVTM and CDR2 is ANQGSEA. V was pared by 0 bases and J by 6 bases, with 21 bases between. The length of the CDR3 is 17 residues. This chain's CDR3 is CSVEEVGGFSSGNEQFF. The CDR3 bases are TGCAGCGTTGAAGAGGTTGGGGGATTTTCATCAGGCAATGAGCAGTTCTTC.

The rearrangement links TRBV7-3 to TRBJ2-2, with D hard to call. The germline V gene encodes CDR1 SGHTA and CDR2 FQGTGA. The CDR3 extends over 15 amino acids. Between the trimmed V and J ends, which lost 5 bases and 4 bases, there was a span of 14 bases. The CDR3 nucleotides read TGTGCCAGCAGCCGGAGTGGAATTGGCACCGGGGAGCTGTTTTTT. Translated: CASSRSGIGTGELFF.

The chain recombines TRBV15 with TRBJ1-5, with a possible D match to TRBD1 (6 bases). CDR1 and CDR2 (germline): LNHNV, YYDKDF (reference sequence). Trimming pared 5 bases from V and 1 base from J, leaving 24 bases between. The CDR3 is 19 amino acids. This chain's CDR3 is CATSGGGPYLFGSNQPQHF. CDR3 DNA sequence: TGTGCCACCAGCGGGGGGGGCCCCTATCTTTTCGGCAGCAATCAGCCCCAGCATTTT.

The chain links TRBV9 to TRBJ2-7; TRBD2 is a possible D gene (6 bases). The CDR3 length is 15 residues. The germline CDR1 and CDR2 sequences are SGDLS and YYNGEE. The V gene lost 4 bases and the J gene lost 3 bases, with 17 bases spanning the gap. The CDR3 region has the DNA TGTGCCAGCAGCTTAGACGGTAGCGGTATCTACGAGCAGTACTTC. It yields the protein CASSLDGSGIYEQYF.

The CDR3 DNA reads TGTGCCTGGGACAGACAGGGACGGGGAGATACGCAGTATTTT. Translation gives CAWDRQGRGDTQYF. The chain employs TRBV30 and TRBJ2-3; TRBD1 agrees at 7 bases. Germline V gene data show CDR1 as GTSNPN and CDR2 as SVGIG (reference sequence). The CDR3 has 14 amino acids. V trimming: 5 bases; J trimming: 5 bases; junction bases outside the gene matches: 10.

The V call is TRBV28, the J call TRBJ1-2; TRBD1 is a possible D gene (6 bases). The V and J ends lost 3 bases and 7 bases respectively, with 15 bases between them. The CDR3 spans 14 residues. From germline, CDR1 is MDHEN and CDR2 SYDVKM. Here the CDR3 reads CASSFRGRGRGYTF. CDR3 sequence (DNA): TGTGCCAGCAGTTTCCGGGGACGGGGGCGTGGCTACACCTTC.

This clone has a count of ten or more. Different DNA sequences within this sample yield the same CDR3. V usage is TRBV4-1 and J usage is TRBJ1-4; D is uncertain. The V end lost 0 bases, the J end lost 7 bases, and 15 bases lay between the germline ends. CDR3 length: 16 amino acids. Germline lookup yields CDR1 MGHRA and CDR2 YSYEKL. CDR3 in amino acids: CASSQEGPGRGEKLFF. CDR3 in DNA: TGCGCCAGCAGCCAAGAAGGACCCGGCCGGGGTGAAAAACTGTTTTTT.

The CDR3 nucleotides read TGTGCTAGTGGTCCAGGCGGGGGGGCCAGGGCAGATACGCAGTATTTT. Translation: CASGPGGGARADTQYF. The genes are TRBV12-5 and TRBJ2-3; TRBD2 aligns across 9 bases. The CDR3 is 16 amino acids. In germline, CDR1 is LGHNT, CDR2 FRNRAP. After removal of 5 bases from V and 4 bases from J, the junction contained 10 bases not matched to a gene.

The chain has TRBV28 and TRBJ2-2; 7 bases agree with TRBD2. J was trimmed by 6 bases and V by 3 bases; bases with no gene match: 7. The CDR3 has 15 amino acids. The V gene's germline CDR1 is MDHEN and CDR2 SYDVKM. CDR3 sequence (DNA): TGTGCCAGCAGTTTGGAACGACGGGGGGCCGGGGAGCTGTTTTTT. Translating it yields CASSLERRGAGELFF. The full variable domain, its missing parts supplied by reference TRBV28 and TRBJ2-2, is DVKVTQSSRYLVKRTGEKVFLECVQDMDHENMFWYRQDPGLGLRLIYFSYDVKMKEKGDIPEGYSVSREKKERFSLILESASTNQTSMYLCASSLERRGAGELFFGEGSRLTVL.

This clone was picked up a small number of times. The chain couples TRBV7-2 to TRBJ2-1; 11 nucleotides align to TRBD2. Losses at the gene ends were 2 bases for V and 5 bases for J; bases not matched to a gene: 2. The CDR3 runs 15 residues. Germline assignment: CDR1 SGHTA and CDR2 FQGNSA. The DNA for the CDR3 is TGTGCCAGCAGCTTAATAGCGGGGGGGAACAATGAGCAGTTCTTC. Translation gives CASSLIAGGNNEQFF.

The CDR3 DNA follows: TGTGCCAGCAGCCCCCTAGCGGGGGGGCAAGAGACCCAGTACTTC. This gives the protein CASSPLAGGQETQYF. The gene calls are TRBV9 and TRBJ2-5, with TRBD2 matching over 12 bases. J gave up 2 bases and V 4 bases, and 3 bases lay outside the gene matches. The germline V gene encodes CDR1 SGDLS and CDR2 YYNGEE. The CDR3 is made up of 15 amino acids.

This clone showed up just a few times. This CDR3 is also generated by other DNA sequences in the sample. The chain joins TRBV4-3 to TRBJ1-3, with TRBD1 matching 10 bases. In germline, CDR1 is LGHNA, CDR2 YSLEER. V shed 4 bases, J shed 2 bases, and the junction held 2 bases outside the gene matches. The CDR3 consists of 15 residues. This chain's CDR3 is CASSRDRGPGNTIYF. The CDR3 nucleotides read TGCGCCAGCAGCCGCGACAGGGGGCCTGGAAACACCATATATTTT.

This sequence joins TRBV2 and TRBJ2-6; D uncertain. This CDR3 has 14 amino acids. Germline V CDR1 and CDR2: SNHLY, FYNNEI. Deletions cut 9 bases from V and 1 base from J, with 10 bases between. CDR3 sequence reads: CARGKASGANVLTF. The CDR3 DNA sequence: TGTGCCAGAGGGAAGGCTTCTGGGGCCAACGTCCTGACTTTC.

This clone was seen a few times. The chain couples TRBV30 to TRBJ2-7; 10 bases line up with TRBD2. With 6 bases clipped from V and 9 bases from J, the junction kept 14 bases outside the gene matches. This CDR3 spans 14 amino acids. The germline gives CDR1 GTSNPN, CDR2 SVGIG (reference sequence). The CDR3 region is CACDSGTSAEWQYF. The CDR3 nucleotides read TGTGCCTGTGACTCCGGGACTAGCGCCGAATGGCAGTACTTC.

The rearrangement links TRBV2 to TRBJ1-2; no definite D call. Germline V gives CDR1 SNHLY, CDR2 FYNNEI. This CDR3 is 14 amino acids long. The V gene lost 4 bases and the J gene lost 5 bases, with 14 bases spanning the gap. In nucleotides, the CDR3 is TGTGCCAGCAGTGGGGAGGGATTAGGTTATGGCTACACCTTC. It encodes CASSGEGLGYGYTF.

The chain has TRBV5-4 and TRBJ1-2, with D tentatively TRBD1 (6 bases). Per the germline V gene, CDR1 is SGHNT and CDR2 is YYREEE (reference sequence). The CDR3 has 18 amino acids. The ends were cut back, 3 bases at V and 1 base at J, with 22 bases in the middle. DNA for the CDR3: TGTGCCAGCAGCTCAGGGGCCCTCAGGGTGGGTAATAACTATGGCTACACCTTC. Translating it yields CASSSGALRVGNNYGYTF.